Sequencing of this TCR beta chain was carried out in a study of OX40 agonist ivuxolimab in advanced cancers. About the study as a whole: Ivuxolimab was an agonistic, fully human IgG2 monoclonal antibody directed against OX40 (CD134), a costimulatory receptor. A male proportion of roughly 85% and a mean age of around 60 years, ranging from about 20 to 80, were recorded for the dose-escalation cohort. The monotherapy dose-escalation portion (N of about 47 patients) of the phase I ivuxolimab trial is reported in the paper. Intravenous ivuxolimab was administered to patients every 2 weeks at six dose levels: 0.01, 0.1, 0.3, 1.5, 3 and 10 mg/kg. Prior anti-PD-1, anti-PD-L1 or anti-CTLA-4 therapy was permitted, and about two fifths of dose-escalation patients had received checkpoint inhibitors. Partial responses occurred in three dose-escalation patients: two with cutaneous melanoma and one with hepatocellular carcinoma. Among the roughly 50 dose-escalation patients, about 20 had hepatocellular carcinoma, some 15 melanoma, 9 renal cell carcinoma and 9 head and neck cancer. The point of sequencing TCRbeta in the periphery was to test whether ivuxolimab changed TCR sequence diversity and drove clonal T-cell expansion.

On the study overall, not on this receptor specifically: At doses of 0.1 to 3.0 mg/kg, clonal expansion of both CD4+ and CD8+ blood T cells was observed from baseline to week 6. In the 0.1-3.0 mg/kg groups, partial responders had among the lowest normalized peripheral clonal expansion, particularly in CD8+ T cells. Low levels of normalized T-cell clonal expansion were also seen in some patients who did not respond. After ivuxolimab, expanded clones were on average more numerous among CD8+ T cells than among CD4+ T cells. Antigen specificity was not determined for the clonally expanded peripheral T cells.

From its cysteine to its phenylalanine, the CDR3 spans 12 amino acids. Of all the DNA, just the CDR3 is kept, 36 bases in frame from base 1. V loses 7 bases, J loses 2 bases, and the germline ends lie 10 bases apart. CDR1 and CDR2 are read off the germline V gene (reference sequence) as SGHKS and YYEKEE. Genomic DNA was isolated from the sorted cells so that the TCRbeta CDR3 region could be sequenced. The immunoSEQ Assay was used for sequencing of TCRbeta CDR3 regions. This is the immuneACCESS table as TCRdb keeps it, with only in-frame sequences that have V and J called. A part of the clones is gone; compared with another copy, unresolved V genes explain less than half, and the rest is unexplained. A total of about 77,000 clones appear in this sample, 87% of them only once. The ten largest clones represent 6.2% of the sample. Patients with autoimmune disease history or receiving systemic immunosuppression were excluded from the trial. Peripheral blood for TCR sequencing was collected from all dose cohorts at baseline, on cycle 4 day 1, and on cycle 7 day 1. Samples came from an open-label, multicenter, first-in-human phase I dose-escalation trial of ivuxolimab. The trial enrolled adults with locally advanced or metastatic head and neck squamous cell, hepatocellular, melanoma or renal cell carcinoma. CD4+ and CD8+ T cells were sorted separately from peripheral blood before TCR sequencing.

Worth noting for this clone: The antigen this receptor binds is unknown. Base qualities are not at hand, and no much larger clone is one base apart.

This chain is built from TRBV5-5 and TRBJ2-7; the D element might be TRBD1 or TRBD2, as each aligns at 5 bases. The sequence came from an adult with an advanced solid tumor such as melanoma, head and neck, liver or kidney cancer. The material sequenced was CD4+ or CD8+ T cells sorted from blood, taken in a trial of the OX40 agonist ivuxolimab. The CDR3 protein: CASGRGPYEQYF. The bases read TGTGCCAGCGGTCGGGGACCCTACGAGCAGTACTTC. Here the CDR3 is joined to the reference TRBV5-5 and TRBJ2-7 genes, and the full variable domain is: DAGVTQSPTHLIKTRGQQVTLRCSPISGHKSVSWYQQVLGQGPQFIFQYYEKEERGRGNFPDRFSARQFPNYSSELNVNALLLGDSALYLCASGRGPYEQYFGPGTRLTVT.